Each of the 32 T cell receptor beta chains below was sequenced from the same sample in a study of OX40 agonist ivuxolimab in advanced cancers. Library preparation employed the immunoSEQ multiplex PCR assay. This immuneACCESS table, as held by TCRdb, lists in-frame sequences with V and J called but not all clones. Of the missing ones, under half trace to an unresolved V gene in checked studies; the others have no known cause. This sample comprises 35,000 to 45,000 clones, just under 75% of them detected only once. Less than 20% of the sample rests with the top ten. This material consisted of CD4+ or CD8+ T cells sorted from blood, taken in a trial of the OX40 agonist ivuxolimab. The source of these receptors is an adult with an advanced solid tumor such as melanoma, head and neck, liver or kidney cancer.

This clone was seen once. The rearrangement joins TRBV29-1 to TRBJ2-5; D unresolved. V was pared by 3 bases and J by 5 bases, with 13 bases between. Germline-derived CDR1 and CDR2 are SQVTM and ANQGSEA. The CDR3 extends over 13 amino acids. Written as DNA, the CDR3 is TGCAGCGTTGAGGTCCGGGCGGCGGAGACCCAGTACTTC. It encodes CSVEVRAAETQYF.

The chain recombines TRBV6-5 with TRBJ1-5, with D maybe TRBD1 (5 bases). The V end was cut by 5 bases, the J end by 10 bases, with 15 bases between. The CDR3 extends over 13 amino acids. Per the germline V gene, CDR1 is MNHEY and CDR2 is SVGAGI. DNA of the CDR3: TGTGCCAGCAGTCGGGGGGTAAAGTCTCCCCAGCATTTT. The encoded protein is CASSRGVKSPQHF.

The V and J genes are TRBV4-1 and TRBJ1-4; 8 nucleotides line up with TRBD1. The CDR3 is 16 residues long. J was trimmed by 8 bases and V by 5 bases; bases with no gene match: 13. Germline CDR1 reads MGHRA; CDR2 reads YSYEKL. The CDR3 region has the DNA TGCGCCAGCAGCTGGACAGGGTTGGATCGGGAAGAAAAACTGTTTTTT. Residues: CASSWTGLDREEKLFF.

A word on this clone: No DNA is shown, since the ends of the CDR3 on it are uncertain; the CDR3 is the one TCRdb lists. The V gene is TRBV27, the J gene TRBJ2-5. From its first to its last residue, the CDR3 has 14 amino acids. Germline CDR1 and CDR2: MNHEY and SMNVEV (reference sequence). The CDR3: CASSSSTGLWTQYF.

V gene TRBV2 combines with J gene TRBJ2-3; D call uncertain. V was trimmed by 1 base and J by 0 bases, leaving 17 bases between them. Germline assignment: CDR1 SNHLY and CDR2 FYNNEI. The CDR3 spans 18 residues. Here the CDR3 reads CASSEVWLDGVSTDTQYF. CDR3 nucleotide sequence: TGTGCCAGCAGTGAAGTGTGGCTGGATGGGGTTAGCACAGATACGCAGTATTTT. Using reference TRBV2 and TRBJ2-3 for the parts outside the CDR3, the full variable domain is EPEVTQTPSHQVTQMGQEVILRCVPISNHLYFYWYRQILGQKVEFLVSFYNNEISEKSEIFDDQFSVERPDGSNFTLKIRSTKLEDSAMYFCASSEVWLDGVSTDTQYFGPGTRLTVL.

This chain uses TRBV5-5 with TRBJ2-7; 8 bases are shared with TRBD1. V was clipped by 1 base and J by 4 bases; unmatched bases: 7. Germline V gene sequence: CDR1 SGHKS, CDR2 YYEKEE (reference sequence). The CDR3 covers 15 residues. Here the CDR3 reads CASSLTPGGAYEQYV. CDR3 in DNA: TGTGCCAGCAGCTTGACGCCAGGGGGCGCGTACGAGCAGTACGTC.

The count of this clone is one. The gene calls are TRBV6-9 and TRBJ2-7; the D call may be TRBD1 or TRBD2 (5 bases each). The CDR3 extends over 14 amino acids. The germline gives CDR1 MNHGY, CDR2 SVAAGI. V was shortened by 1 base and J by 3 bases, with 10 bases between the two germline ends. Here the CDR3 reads CASSYWGPHYEQYF. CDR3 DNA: TGTGCCAGCAGTTATTGGGGACCCCACTACGAGCAGTACTTC.

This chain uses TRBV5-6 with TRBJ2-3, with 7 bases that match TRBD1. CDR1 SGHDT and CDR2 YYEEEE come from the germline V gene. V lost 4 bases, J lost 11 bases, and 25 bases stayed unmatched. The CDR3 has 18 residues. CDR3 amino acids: CASSPRLVRTGRGWGQYF. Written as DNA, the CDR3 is TGTGCCAGCAGCCCCCGCCTAGTACGGACAGGACGGGGATGGGGGCAGTATTTT.

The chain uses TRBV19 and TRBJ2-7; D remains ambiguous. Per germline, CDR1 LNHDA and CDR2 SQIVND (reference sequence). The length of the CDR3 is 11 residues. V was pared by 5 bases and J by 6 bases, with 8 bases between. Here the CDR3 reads CASSGEFEQYF. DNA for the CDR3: TGTGCCAGTAGTGGCGAGTTCGAGCAGTACTTC.

CDR3 sequence (DNA): TGTGCCAGCATGAATAGGCCTGAAGCTTTCTTT. The encoded protein is CASMNRPEAFF. The chain recombines TRBV6-5 with TRBJ1-1; no reliable D call. Germline V CDR1 and CDR2: MNHEY, SVGAGI. V shed 7 bases and J shed 6 bases, with 9 bases lying between them. This CDR3 has 11 amino acids.

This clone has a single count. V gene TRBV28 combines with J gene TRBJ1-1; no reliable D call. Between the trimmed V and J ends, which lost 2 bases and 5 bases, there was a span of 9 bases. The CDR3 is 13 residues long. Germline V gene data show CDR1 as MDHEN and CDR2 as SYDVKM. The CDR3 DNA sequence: TGTGCCAGCAGTTTAGTGGTTCGGACTGAAGCTTTCTTT. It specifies CASSLVVRTEAFF.

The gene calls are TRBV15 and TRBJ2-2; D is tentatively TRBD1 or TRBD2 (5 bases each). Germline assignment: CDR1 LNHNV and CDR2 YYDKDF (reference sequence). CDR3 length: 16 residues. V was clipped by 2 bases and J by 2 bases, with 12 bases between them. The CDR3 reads CATSRTGQGNTGELFF. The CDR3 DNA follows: TGTGCCACCAGCAGAACGGGGCAGGGAAACACCGGGGAGCTGTTTTTT.

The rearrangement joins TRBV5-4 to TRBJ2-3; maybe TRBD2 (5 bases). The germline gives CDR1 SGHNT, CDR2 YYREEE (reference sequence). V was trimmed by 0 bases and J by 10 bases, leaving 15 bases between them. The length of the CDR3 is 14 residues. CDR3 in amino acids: CASSLENPEGAQYF. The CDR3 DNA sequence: TGTGCCAGCAGCTTGGAAAACCCCGAGGGAGCGCAGTATTTT.

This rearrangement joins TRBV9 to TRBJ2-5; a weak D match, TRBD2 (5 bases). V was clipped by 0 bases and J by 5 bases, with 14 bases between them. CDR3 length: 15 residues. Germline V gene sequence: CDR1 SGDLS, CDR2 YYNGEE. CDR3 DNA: TGTGCCAGCAGCGTAGAGGTAGCGACCCGGGAGACCCAGTACTTC. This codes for CASSVEVATRETQYF.

The CDR3 DNA is TGTGCCAGCAGTGACCCGAGGGCGGGGGCTTTCTTT. Encoded protein: CASSDPRAGAFF. The chain uses TRBV6-4 and TRBJ1-1; D is unclear. Germline V gives CDR1 MRHNA, CDR2 SNTAGT. The CDR3 loop spans 12 amino acids. The V and J ends lost 2 bases and 11 bases respectively, with 12 bases between them.

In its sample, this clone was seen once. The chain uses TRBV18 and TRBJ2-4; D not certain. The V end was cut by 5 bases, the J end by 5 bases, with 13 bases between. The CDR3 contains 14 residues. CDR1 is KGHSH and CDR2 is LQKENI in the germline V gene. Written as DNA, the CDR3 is TGTGCCAGCTCAAGTAGGATTTCTCAAAACATTCAGTACTTC. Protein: CASSSRISQNIQYF.

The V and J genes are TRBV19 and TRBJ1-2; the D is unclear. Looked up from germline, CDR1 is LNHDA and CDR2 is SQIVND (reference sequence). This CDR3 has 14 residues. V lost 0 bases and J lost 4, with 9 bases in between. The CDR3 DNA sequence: TGTGCCAGTAGTATAGATCGAAAAAGCTATGGCTACACCTTC. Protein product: CASSIDRKSYGYTF. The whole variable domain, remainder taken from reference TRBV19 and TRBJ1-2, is DGGITQSPKYLFRKEGQNVTLSCEQNLNHDAMYWYRQDPGQGLRLIYYSQIVNDFQKGDIAEGYSVSREKKESFPLTVTSAQKNPTAFYLCASSIDRKSYGYTFGSGTRLTVV.

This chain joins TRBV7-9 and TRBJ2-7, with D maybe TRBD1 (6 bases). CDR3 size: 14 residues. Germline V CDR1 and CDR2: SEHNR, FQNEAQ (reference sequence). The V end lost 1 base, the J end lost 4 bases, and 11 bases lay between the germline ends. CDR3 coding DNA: TGTGCCAGCAGCTTAGTAGCAGGGGCTTACGAGCAGTACTTC. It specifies CASSLVAGAYEQYF.

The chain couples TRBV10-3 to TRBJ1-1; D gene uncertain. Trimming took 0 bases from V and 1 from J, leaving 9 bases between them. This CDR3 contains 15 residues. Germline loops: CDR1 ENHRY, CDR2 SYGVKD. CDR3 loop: CAISESGLPNTEAFF. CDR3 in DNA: TGTGCCATCAGTGAGTCTGGACTGCCGAACACTGAAGCTTTCTTT.

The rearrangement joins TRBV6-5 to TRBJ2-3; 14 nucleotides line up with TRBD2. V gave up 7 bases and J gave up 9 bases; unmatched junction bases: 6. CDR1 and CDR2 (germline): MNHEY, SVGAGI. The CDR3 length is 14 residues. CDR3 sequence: CASTTSGGAATQYF. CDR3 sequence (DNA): TGTGCCAGCACGACTAGCGGGGGGGCCGCGACGCAGTATTTT.

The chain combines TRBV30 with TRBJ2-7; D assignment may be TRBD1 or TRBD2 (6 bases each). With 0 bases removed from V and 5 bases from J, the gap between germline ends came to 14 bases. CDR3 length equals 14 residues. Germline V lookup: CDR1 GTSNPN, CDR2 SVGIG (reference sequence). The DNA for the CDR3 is TGTGCCTGGAGTGTACCGAGGGGGGTCCACGAGCAGTACTTC. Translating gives CAWSVPRGVHEQYF.

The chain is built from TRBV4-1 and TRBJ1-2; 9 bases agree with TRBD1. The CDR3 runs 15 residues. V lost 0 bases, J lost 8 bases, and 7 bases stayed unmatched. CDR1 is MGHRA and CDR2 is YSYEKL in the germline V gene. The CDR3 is CASSQDRTGVGGYTF. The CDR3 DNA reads TGCGCCAGCAGCCAAGATCGGACAGGGGTAGGGGGCTACACCTTC.

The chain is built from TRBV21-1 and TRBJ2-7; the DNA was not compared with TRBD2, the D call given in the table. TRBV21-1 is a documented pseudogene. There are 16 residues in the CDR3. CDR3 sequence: CASSTPGTSGAYEQYV. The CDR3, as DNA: TGTGCCAGCAGCACACCCGGGACTAGCGGTGCCTACGAGCAGTACGTC.

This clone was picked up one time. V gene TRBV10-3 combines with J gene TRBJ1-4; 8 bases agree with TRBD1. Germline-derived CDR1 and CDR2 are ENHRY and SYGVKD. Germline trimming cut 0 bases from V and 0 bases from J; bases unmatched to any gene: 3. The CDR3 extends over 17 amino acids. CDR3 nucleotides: TGTGCCATCAGTGAGTCATCGGGACAGGCAACTAATGAAAAACTGTTTTTT. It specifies CAISESSGQATNEKLFF.

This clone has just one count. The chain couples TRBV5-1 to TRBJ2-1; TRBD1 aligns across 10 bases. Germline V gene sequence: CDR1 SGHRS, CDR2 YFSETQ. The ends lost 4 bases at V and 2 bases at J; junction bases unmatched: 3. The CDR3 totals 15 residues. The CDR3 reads CASSPGTGAYNEQFF. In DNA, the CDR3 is TGCGCCAGCAGCCCCGGGACAGGGGCCTACAATGAGCAGTTCTTC.

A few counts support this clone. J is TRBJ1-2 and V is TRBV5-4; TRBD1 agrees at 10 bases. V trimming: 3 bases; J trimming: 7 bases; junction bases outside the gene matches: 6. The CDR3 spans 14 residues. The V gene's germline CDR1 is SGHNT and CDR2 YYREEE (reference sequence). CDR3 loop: CASSSTGGRGGYTF. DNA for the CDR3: TGTGCCAGCAGCTCGACAGGGGGCAGAGGTGGCTACACCTTC.

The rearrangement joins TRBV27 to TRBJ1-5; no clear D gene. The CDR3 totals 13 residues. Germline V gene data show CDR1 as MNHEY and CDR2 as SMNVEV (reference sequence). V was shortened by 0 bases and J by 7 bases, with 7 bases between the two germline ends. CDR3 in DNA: TGTGCCAGCAGTTTATCGATCAGGCAGCCCCAGCATTTT. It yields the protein CASSLSIRQPQHF.

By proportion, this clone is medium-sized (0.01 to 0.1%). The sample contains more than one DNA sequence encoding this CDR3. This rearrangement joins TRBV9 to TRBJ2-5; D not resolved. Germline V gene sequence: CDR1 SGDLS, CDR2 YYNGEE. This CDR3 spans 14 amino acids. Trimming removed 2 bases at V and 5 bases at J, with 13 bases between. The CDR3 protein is CASSVTSTGETQYF. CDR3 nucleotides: TGTGCCAGCAGCGTCACCAGCACCGGGGAGACCCAGTACTTC.

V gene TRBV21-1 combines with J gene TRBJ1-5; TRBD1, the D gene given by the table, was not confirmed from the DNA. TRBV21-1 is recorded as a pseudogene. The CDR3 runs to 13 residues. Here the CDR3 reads CASSQGSNQPQHF. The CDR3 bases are TGTGCCAGCAGCCAGGGTAGCAATCAGCCCCAGCATTTT.

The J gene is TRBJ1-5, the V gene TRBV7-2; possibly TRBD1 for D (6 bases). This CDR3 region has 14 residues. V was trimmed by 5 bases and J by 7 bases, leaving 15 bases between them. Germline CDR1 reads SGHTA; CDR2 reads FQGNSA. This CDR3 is CASSHYGTGQPQHF. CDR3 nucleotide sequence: TGTGCCAGCAGCCACTATGGTACAGGGCAGCCCCAGCATTTT.

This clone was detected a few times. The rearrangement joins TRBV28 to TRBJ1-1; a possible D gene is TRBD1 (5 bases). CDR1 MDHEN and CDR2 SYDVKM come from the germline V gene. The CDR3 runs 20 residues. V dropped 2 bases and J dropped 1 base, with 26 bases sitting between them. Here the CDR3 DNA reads TGTGCCAGCAGTTTAGGGGGTAGTGGGTTCAATAGGGCGAAGAACACTGAAGCTTTCTTT. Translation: CASSLGGSGFNRAKNTEAFF.

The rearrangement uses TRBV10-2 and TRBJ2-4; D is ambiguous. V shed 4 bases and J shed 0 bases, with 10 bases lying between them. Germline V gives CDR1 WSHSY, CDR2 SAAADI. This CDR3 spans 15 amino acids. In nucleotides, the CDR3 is TGCGCCAGCAGTGGCATACAGCTAGCCAAAAACATTCAGTACTTC. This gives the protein CASSGIQLAKNIQYF.